Listed below are T cell receptor beta chains from one sample, sequenced in a study of blood T cell repertoires in COVID-19. Produced via immunoSEQ multiplex PCR; TCRdb's table is partial and in-frame only. The data contain over 200,000 clones, about 87% of them singletons. The sample comprised PBMCs or T cells enriched from blood (not recorded which). These receptors were obtained from a man aged 25 to 40 who had recovered from COVID-19. CDR3s include the opening cysteine and the closing phenylalanine or tryptophan.

v_gene	j_gene	len	CDR3aa
TRBV4-3	TRBJ1-3	20	CASSQDRQVKWMDSGNTIYF
TRBV2	TRBJ2-5	15	CASSETSGGAETQYF
TRBV6-5	TRBJ2-1	14	CASSPGTSYNEQFF
TRBV18	TRBJ2-7	14	CASSPLGQGSEQYF
TRBV27	TRBJ2-1	14	CASSLLAGYNEQFF
TRBV28	TRBJ2-2	18	CASSSLYRSQPNTGELFF
TRBV3-1/TRBV3-2	TRBJ2-1	16	CASSPPSVSSYNEQFF
TRBV19	TRBJ1-4	16	CASSSRAGGSVEKLFF
TRBV6-5	TRBJ2-7	15	CASSPGTSWVDEQYF
TRBV4-2	TRBJ1-6	17	CASSQDDRGYYNSPLHF
TRBV9	TRBJ2-6	17	CASSASGSFSGANVLTF
TRBV5-1	TRBJ1-6	14	CASQSGLSYSPLHF
TRBV19	TRBJ2-7	15	CASSFGGRTGWEQYF
TRBV7-9	TRBJ2-7	13	CASTTQSSYEQYF
TRBV29-1	TRBJ2-2	12	CSVESGTGELFF
TRBV5-4	TRBJ2-7	14	CASSVRQVSYEQYF
TRBV2	TRBJ1-5	17	CASSRKEGQGGNQPQHF
TRBV11-3	TRBJ2-1	15	CASSSGTGEVSEQFF
TRBV12-3/TRBV12-4	TRBJ1-4	12	CASTDRAEKLFF
TRBV11-3	TRBJ2-3	16	CASSLARRGLTDTQYF